Shown below are 23 T cell receptor beta chains from a single sample sequenced in a study of blood T cell repertoires in COVID-19. Method: immunoSEQ multiplex PCR; TCRdb's copy keeps in-frame clones and lacks some. This sample has 250,000 to 350,000 clones, with more than 65% found just once. The specimen was peripheral blood. These receptors were collected from a person between 70 and 80 years old with COVID-19, enrolled during active disease.

J is TRBJ2-7 and V is TRBV20-1, with TRBD2 identical over 8 bases. The germline CDR1 and CDR2 sequences are DFQATT and SNEGSKA (reference sequence). Trimming removed 3 bases from V and 2 bases from J; junction bases left unmatched: 6. CDR3 length: 14 residues. CDR3 region: CSASVRGGAYEQYF. CDR3 nucleotides: TGCAGTGCTAGTGTCCGGGGGGGAGCCTACGAGCAGTACTTC.

The V call is TRBV9, the J call TRBJ2-3; 9 bases align to TRBD2. The CDR3 loop spans 16 amino acids. Germline V gives CDR1 SGDLS, CDR2 YYNGEE. The ends lost 0 bases at V and 4 bases at J; junction bases unmatched: 6. CDR3 nucleotides: TGTGCCAGCAGCGTAGGTGGCGGGGGGGCCTCAGATACGCAGTATTTT. Translating it yields CASSVGGGGASDTQYF.

This clone came up a few times. The V gene is TRBV7-6, the J gene TRBJ2-3, with TRBD2 identical over 10 bases. Germline V gene sequence: CDR1 SGHVS, CDR2 FNYEAQ. This CDR3 has 18 residues. V lost 6 bases to trimming and J lost 6 bases; unmatched junction nucleotides: 18. The CDR3 DNA sequence: TGTGCCAGCAGTCAAGTTGCTGGAGCGGGAGGGCGTCGGGATACGCAGTATTTT. This translates into CASSQVAGAGGRRDTQYF.

This chain joins TRBV6-6 and TRBJ1-5, with 7 bases lining up with TRBD1. Germline V gene sequence: CDR1 MNHNY, CDR2 SVGAGI (reference sequence). After removal of 2 bases from V and 6 bases from J, the junction contained 7 bases not matched to a gene. The CDR3 loop spans 15 amino acids. The CDR3 loop is CASSYEGARTQPQHF. For the CDR3, the DNA is TGTGCCAGCAGTTACGAGGGGGCGCGTACTCAGCCCCAGCATTTT.

There are a few counts of this clone. V is TRBV5-1 and J is TRBJ1-6; TRBD1 agrees at 9 bases. From germline, CDR1 is SGHRS and CDR2 YFSETQ. The CDR3 spans 15 residues. Trimming removed 0 bases from V and 5 bases from J; junction bases left unmatched: 0. CDR3 sequence: CASSLGTGDNSPLHF. The CDR3 bases are TGCGCCAGCAGCTTGGGGACAGGGGATAATTCACCCCTCCACTTT. Together with reference TRBV5-1 and TRBJ1-6, the CDR3 gives the full variable domain: KAGVTQTPRYLIKTRGQQVTLSCSPISGHRSVSWYQQTPGQGLQFLFEYFSETQRNKGNFPGRFSGRQFSNSRSEMNVSTLELGDSALYLCASSLGTGDNSPLHFGNGTRLTVT.

The V gene is TRBV3-1 (or the pseudogene TRBV3-2), the J gene TRBJ2-5; D call uncertain. The CDR3 has 12 amino acids. Germline CDR1 LGHDT, CDR2 YNNKEL (reference sequence). V lost 7 bases and J 4 bases, leaving 10 bases between the germline ends. The CDR3 sequence is CASTRIGETQYF. DNA for the CDR3: TGTGCCAGCACCCGTATCGGAGAGACCCAGTACTTC.

V and J are TRBV7-9 and TRBJ1-3; D unresolved. The CDR3 consists of 17 residues. Germline V gene sequence: CDR1 SEHNR, CDR2 FQNEAQ (reference sequence). Between the trimmed V and J ends, which lost 0 bases and 3 bases, there was a span of 15 bases. Here the CDR3 DNA reads TGTGCCAGCAGCTTAGCGGTTGGGCCAGTCTTTGGAAACACCATATATTTT. It codes for CASSLAVGPVFGNTIYF.

This chain connects TRBV19 to TRBJ1-1; D might be TRBD1 (6 bases). The V gene's germline CDR1 is LNHDA and CDR2 SQIVND (reference sequence). V was shortened by 5 bases and J by 1 base, with 11 bases between the two germline ends. CDR3 length: 14 residues. The CDR3, as DNA: TGTGCCAGTAGTGGGGGCGCAAGGAACACTGAAGCTTTCTTT. It specifies CASSGGARNTEAFF.

The rearrangement links TRBV5-1 to TRBJ1-1, with 9 bases matching TRBD1. The germline V gene encodes CDR1 SGHRS and CDR2 YFSETQ. The CDR3 length is 17 residues. Unmatched junction bases numbered 11, after V lost 4 bases and J lost 1 base. CDR3 region: CASSRNDRGSGNTEAFF. The CDR3 DNA follows: TGCGCCAGCAGCCGCAACGACAGGGGGTCTGGGAACACTGAAGCTTTCTTT.

V is TRBV9 and J is TRBJ1-3; TRBD1 aligns across 7 bases. The length of the CDR3 is 16 residues. Germline V gene sequence: CDR1 SGDLS, CDR2 YYNGEE. After removal of 0 bases from V and 3 bases from J, the junction contained 6 bases not matched to a gene. As DNA, the CDR3 is TGTGCCAGCAGCGTAGATCTGGGACAGCGTGGAAACACCATATATTTT. Residues: CASSVDLGQRGNTIYF.

This rearrangement joins TRBV28 to TRBJ2-1, with D maybe TRBD2 (6 bases). The V gene's germline CDR1 is MDHEN and CDR2 SYDVKM. The CDR3 loop spans 15 amino acids. V lost 5 bases and J 4 bases, leaving 15 bases between the germline ends. CDR3 bases: TGTGCCAGCAGTCGGGAGAGTAGGAATTACAATGAGCAGTTCTTC. This gives the protein CASSRESRNYNEQFF.

In its sample, this clone was seen once. The chain joins TRBV9 to TRBJ1-6; 7 bases are shared with TRBD1. The junction had 4 bases not matched to a gene; V was cut back by 4 bases and J by 9 bases. The CDR3 is 13 residues long. Germline CDR1 SGDLS, CDR2 YYNGEE. The CDR3, as DNA: TGTGCCAGCAGCCCAGGGGGTACTTCACCCCTCCACTTT. This sequence encodes CASSPGGTSPLHF.

The chain uses TRBV2 and TRBJ2-5; TRBD2 agrees at 10 bases. Per the germline V gene, CDR1 is SNHLY and CDR2 is FYNNEI. Germline trimming cut 6 bases from V and 4 bases from J; bases unmatched to any gene: 2. This CDR3 has 13 amino acids. The CDR3 loop is CASRSGGAETQYF. The CDR3 DNA is TGTGCCAGCAGAAGCGGGGGGGCAGAGACCCAGTACTTC.

This clone was counted ten times or more. The rearrangement uses TRBV27 and TRBJ1-2; possible D gene TRBD1, 5 bases. The germline gives CDR1 MNHEY, CDR2 SMNVEV (reference sequence). Trimming left V 0 bases short and J 6 bases short, with 14 bases between. The CDR3 has 15 residues. The chain's CDR3 is CASSLSRGGLNGYTF. The CDR3 DNA follows: TGTGCCAGCAGTTTATCCCGGGGGGGTTTGAATGGCTACACCTTC.

This rearrangement joins TRBV1 to TRBJ2-5; TRBD2 is the table's D call, not checked against the DNA. TRBV1 is recorded as a pseudogene. CDR3 length: 18 residues. The CDR3 spells CTSSQDNDSPPGRETQYF. CDR3 bases: TGCACCAGCAGCCAAGATAATGACTCTCCGCCAGGGAGGGAGACCCAGTACTTC.

In this sample, this clone turned up a few times. This chain uses TRBV19 with TRBJ1-4, with D perhaps matching TRBD1 (5 bases). CDR1 LNHDA and CDR2 SQIVND come from the germline V gene (reference sequence). CDR3 length equals 14 residues. V was trimmed by 7 bases and J by 2 bases, leaving 11 bases between them. CDR3 DNA: TGTGCCAGTACTGCGCAGGGCACTAATGAAAAACTGTTTTTT. This gives the protein CASTAQGTNEKLFF.

This chain connects TRBV9 to TRBJ1-5; D may be TRBD1 (6 bases). The CDR3 has 13 residues. CDR1 and CDR2 (germline): SGDLS, YYNGEE. Between the trimmed V and J ends, which lost 4 bases and 5 bases, there was a span of 10 bases. The CDR3 here is CASSRDIDQPQHF. The DNA for the CDR3 is TGTGCCAGCAGCCGGGACATCGATCAGCCCCAGCATTTT.

This sequence joins TRBV6-2 or TRBV6-3 and TRBJ2-7, with 7 bases aligning to TRBD2. This CDR3 contains 14 residues. After removal of 0 bases from V and 3 bases from J, the junction contained 2 bases not matched to a gene. Per the germline V gene, CDR1 is MNHEY and CDR2 is SVGEGT. The CDR3 DNA is TGTGCCAGCAGTTACTCGACGGGGGGCTACGAGCAGTACTTC. Its translation: CASSYSTGGYEQYF.

The V call is TRBV7-9, the J call TRBJ1-2; D may be TRBD1 (5 bases). V lost 3 bases and J lost 10, with 12 bases in between. Germline V gene data show CDR1 as SEHNR and CDR2 as FQNEAQ (reference sequence). This CDR3 region has 12 residues. Here the CDR3 DNA reads TGTGCCAGCAGCTTGACGGGGGGAATCTACACCTTC. Amino acid sequence: CASSLTGGIYTF.

The genes are TRBV3-1 (or the pseudogene TRBV3-2) and TRBJ1-3, with no clear D. In germline, CDR1 is LGHDT, CDR2 YNNKEL (reference sequence). This CDR3 contains 18 residues. Trimming pared 1 base from V and 2 bases from J, leaving 18 bases between. The CDR3 protein is CASSQVFLPEVPGNTIYF. The CDR3 coding sequence is TGTGCCAGCAGCCAAGTTTTTCTGCCGGAGGTCCCTGGAAACACCATATATTTT.

Worth noting for this clone: One end of the junction does not line up with germline, which may come from a read error. This chain uses TRBV28 with TRBJ2-4; 7 nucleotides agree with TRBD2. This CDR3 spans 15 amino acids. Germline CDR1 MDHEN, CDR2 SYDVKM. The CDR3 protein is CASSLTGTTKSIQYF. The CDR3, as DNA: TGTGCCAGCAGTTTAACCGGGACTACCAAAAGCATTCAGTACTTC.

The chain employs TRBV5-1 and TRBJ1-2; 8 bases match TRBD1. This CDR3 region has 16 residues. J lost 5 bases, V lost 0 bases, and 9 bases had no gene match. CDR1 is SGHRS and CDR2 is YFSETQ in the germline V gene. This CDR3 is CASSLEGDGQGYGYTF. CDR3 in DNA: TGCGCCAGCAGCTTGGAGGGGGACGGACAGGGTTATGGCTACACCTTC.

Remarks on this clone: The identical CDR3 is also encoded by other nucleotide sequences in the sample. The CDR3 spells CASMAGWGGYTF. The CDR3 DNA follows: TGTGCCAGCATGGCAGGGTGGGGCGGCTACACCTTC. J is TRBJ1-2 and V is TRBV25-1; TRBD1 might be the D (5 bases). This CDR3 contains 12 residues. Germline V gene sequence: CDR1 MGHDK, CDR2 SYGVNS. The ends were cut back, 7 bases at V and 8 bases at J, with 14 bases in the middle.